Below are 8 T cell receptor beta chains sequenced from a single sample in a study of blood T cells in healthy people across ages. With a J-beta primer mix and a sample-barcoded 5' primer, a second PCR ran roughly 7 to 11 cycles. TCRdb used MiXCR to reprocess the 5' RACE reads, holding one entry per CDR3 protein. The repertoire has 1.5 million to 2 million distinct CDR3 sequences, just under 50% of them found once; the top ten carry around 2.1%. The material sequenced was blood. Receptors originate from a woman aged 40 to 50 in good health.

CDR3 nucleotide sequence: TGTGCCAGCAGTTTGGGGCTAGCGGGTTGGGGGTACACCGAGCAGTTCTTC. It specifies CASSLGLAGWGYTEQFF. The chain links TRBV27 to TRBJ2-1; the match to TRBD2 covers 8 bases. Germline V gene data show CDR1 as MNHEY and CDR2 as SMNVEV (reference sequence). This CDR3 region has 17 residues. With V trimmed by 3 bases and J by 10 bases, 17 bases remained unmatched.

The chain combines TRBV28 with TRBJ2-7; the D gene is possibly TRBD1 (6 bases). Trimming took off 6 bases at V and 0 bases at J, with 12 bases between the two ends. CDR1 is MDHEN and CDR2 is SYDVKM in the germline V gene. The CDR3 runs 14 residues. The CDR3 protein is CASRTTGISYEQYF. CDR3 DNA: TGTGCCAGCAGAACAACAGGGATCTCCTACGAGCAGTACTTC.

The CDR3 region is CASQGRDGTRNYNEQFF. The CDR3 region has the DNA TGTGCCAGCCAGGGTCGGGACGGGACCCGGAACTACAATGAGCAGTTCTTC. V usage is TRBV27 and J usage is TRBJ2-1; either TRBD1 or TRBD2 may supply D (5 bases each). The CDR3 sequence is 17 residues long. Germline V gives CDR1 MNHEY, CDR2 SMNVEV (reference sequence). The ends were cut back, 8 bases at V and 3 bases at J, with 23 bases in the middle.

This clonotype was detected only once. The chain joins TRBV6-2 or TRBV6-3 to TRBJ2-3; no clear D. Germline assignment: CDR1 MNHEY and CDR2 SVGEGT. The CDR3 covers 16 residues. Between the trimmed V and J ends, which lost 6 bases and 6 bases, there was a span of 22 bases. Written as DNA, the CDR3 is TGTGCCAGCAGGCACGGAAGGGTACCCCTAACGGATACGCAGTATTTT. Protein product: CASRHGRVPLTDTQYF.

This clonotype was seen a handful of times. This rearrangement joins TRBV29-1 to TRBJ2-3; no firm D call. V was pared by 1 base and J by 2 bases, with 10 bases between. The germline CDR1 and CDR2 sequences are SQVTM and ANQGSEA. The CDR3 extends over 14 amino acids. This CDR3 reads CSVEVGGLTDTQYF. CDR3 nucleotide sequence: TGCAGCGTTGAAGTGGGCGGCCTCACAGATACGCAGTATTTT.

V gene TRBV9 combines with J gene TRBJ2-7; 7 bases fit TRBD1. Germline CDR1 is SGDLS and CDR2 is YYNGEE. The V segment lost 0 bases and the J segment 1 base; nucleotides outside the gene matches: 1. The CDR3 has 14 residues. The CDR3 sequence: CASSVGGQSYEQYF. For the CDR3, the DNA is TGTGCCAGCAGCGTAGGGGGACAGTCCTACGAGCAGTACTTC.

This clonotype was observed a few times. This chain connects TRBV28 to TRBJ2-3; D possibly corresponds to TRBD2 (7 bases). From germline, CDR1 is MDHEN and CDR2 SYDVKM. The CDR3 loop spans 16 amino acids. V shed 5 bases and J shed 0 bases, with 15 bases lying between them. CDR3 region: CASSHPRGASTDTQYF. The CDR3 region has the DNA TGTGCCAGCAGTCACCCTCGGGGGGCTAGCACAGATACGCAGTATTTT.

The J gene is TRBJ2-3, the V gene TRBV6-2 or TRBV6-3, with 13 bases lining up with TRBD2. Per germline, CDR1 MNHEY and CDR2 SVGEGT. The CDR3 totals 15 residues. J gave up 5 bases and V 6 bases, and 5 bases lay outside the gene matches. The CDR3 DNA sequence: TGTGCCAGCAGCCGGACTAGCGGGGGTAGAGATACGCAGTATTTT. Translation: CASSRTSGGRDTQYF.